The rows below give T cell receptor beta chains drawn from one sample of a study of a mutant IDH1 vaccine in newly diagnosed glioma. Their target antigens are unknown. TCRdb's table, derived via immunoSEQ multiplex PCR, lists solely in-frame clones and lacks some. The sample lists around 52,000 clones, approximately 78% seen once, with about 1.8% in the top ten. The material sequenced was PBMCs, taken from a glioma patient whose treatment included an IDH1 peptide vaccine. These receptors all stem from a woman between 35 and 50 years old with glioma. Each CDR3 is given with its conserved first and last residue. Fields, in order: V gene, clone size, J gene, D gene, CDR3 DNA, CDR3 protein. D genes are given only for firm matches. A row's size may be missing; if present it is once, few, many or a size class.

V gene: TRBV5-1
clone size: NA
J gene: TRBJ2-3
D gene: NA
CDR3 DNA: TGCGCCAGCAGCTTGGCCCCGGGCAACACAGATACGCAGTATTTT
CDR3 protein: CASSLAPGNTDTQYF

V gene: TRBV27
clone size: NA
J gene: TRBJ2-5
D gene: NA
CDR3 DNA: TGTGCCAGCAGTTCCCGCTCCGACAGTAAAGAGACCCAGTACTTC
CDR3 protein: CASSSRSDSKETQYF

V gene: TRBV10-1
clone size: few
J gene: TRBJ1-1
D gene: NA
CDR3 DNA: TGCGCCAGCAGTGGACAGACGAACACTGAAGCTTTCTTT
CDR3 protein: CASSGQTNTEAFF

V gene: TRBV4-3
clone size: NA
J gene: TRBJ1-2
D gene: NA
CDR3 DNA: TGCGCCAGCAGCCAAGGTCGGGGCGCGGGTTTCTATGGCTACACCTTC
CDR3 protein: CASSQGRGAGFYGYTF

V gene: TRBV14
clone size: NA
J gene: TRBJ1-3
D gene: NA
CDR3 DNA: TGTGCCAGCAGCCGTATGGATTCCAACTCTGGAAACACCATATATTTT
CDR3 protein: CASSRMDSNSGNTIYF

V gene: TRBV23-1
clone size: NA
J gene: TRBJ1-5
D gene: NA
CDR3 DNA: TGCGCCAGCAGTCAACAGGGAAGGGAATATAGCAATCAGCCCCAGCATTTT
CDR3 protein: CASSQQGREYSNQPQHF

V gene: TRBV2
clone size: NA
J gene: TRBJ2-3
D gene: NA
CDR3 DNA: TGTGCCAGCAGCGACAGGACAGATACGCAGTATTTT
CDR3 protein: CASSDRTDTQYF

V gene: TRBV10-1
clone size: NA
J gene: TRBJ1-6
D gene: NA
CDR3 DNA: TGCGCCAGCAGTGCAGGGCTAAACTCACCCCTCCACTTT
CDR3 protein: CASSAGLNSPLHF

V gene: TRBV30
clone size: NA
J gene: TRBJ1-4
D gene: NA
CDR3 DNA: TGTGCCTGGAGAGGGCCAGGGCGTGAAAAACTGTTTTTT
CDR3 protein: CAWRGPGREKLFF

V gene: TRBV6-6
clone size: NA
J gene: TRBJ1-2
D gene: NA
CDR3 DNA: TGTGCCAGCAGTTCCGGCATTTTCTATGGCTACACCTTC
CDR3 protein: CASSSGIFYGYTF

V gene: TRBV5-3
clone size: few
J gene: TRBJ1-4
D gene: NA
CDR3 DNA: TGTGCCAGAAGCAAATCATGGGGGGAGATACTGTTTTTT
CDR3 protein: CARSKSWGEILFF

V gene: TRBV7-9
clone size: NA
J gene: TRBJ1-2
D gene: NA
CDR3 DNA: TGTGCCAGCAGATCCTTACGACAGGCTGCTGGCTACACCTTC
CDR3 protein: CASRSLRQAAGYTF

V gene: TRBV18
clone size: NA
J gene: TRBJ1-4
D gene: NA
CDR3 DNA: TGTGCCAGCTCACCTAATGAAAAACTGTTTTTT
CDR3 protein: CASSPNEKLFF

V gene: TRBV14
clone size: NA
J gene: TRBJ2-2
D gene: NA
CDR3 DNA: TGTGCCAGCAGACCCCTAGGGCTCACCGGGGAGCTGTTTTTT
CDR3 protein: CASRPLGLTGELFF

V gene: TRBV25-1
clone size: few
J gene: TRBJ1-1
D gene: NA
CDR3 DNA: TGTGCCAGCAGTGAAGGAGCTCCTGGCACTGAAGCTTTCTTT
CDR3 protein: CASSEGAPGTEAFF

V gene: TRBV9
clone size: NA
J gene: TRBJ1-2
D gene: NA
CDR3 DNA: TGTGCCAGCAGCGTAGGCCCTCGCCCAGGGCGAGGCTACACCTTC
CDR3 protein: CASSVGPRPGRGYTF

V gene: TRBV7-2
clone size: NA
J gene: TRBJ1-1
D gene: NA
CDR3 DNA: TGTGCCAGCAGCTTAGGTCCCCCCTCTGAAGCTTTCTTT
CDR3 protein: CASSLGPPSEAFF

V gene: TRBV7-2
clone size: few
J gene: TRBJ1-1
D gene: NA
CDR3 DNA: TGTGCCAGCAGCTTAACCCCTAGGACTGAAGCTTTCTTT
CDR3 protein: CASSLTPRTEAFF

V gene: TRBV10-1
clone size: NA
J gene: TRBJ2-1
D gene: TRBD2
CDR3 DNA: TGCGCCAGCAGCACACGGACTAGCGGGGGGGTCAGGGAGCAGTTCTTC
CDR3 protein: CASSTRTSGGVREQFF

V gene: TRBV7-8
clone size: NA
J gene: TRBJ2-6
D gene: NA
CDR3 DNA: TGTGCCAGCAGGGACGGACGCTCTGGGGCCAACGTCCTGACTTTC
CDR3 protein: CASRDGRSGANVLTF

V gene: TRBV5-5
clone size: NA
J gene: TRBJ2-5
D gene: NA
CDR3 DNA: TGTGCCAGCAGCTACGGCAGCGGGGAGACCCAGTACTTC
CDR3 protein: CASSYGSGETQYF

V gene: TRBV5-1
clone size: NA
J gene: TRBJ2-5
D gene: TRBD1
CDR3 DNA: TGCGCCAGCAGCTTTCAGGGACAGCAAGAGACCCAGTACTTC
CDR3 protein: CASSFQGQQETQYF

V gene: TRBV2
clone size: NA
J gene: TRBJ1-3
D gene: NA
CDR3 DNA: TGTGCCAGCAAGCCACAGGGACCTGGAAACACCATATATTTT
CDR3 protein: CASKPQGPGNTIYF

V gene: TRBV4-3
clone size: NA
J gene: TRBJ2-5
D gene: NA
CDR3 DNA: TGCGCCAGCAGCCAATCCATCAGGGTCCAAGAGACCCAGTACTTC
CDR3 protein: CASSQSIRVQETQYF

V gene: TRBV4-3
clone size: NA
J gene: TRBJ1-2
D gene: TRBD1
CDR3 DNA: TGCGCCAGCAGCCAAGGACAGGGGGAATGGTACTATGGCTACACCTTC
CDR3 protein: CASSQGQGEWYYGYTF